This entry is about one T cell receptor (beta chain). Its antigen is as yet unknown. This sample was taken from a study of cytomegalovirus exposure and HLA in healthy donors. Whole-study results and caveats: In a later analysis, V- and J-gene trimming of beta chains associated with a DCLRE1C missense variant, replicated independently. The study flagged around 150 TCR beta chains as cytomegalovirus-associated. The classifier, whose performance was assessed in both the original and validation cohorts, reportedly diagnosed cytomegalovirus status with high specificity and sensitivity. A few CMV-associated chains proved CMV antigen-specific in vitro.

The primer mix had 60 Vbeta and 13 Jbeta primers. Here immunoSEQ multiplex PCR was the method, and the copy in TCRdb shows in-frame clones only, minus some. The repertoire holds about 160,000 clones, about 88% seen once, with approximately 2% in the top ten. The CDR3 runs to 18 residues. Germline CDR1 is SEHNR and CDR2 is FQNEAQ (reference sequence). J was trimmed by 8 bases and V by 4 bases; bases with no gene match: 18. This TCR derives from a man between 18 and 29 years old in good health and CMV-seropositive. The V gene is TRBV7-9, the J gene TRBJ2-1; TRBD1 matches at 9 bases. The sequenced sample was PBMCs. The DNA of the CDR3 is TGTGCCAGCAGCTCCTTAGACACAAGGGACAGGGTAAAGCATGAGCAGTTCTTC. It translates to CASSSLDTRDRVKHEQFF. The variable domain in full, completed from reference TRBV7-9 and TRBJ2-1, reads DTGVSQNPRHKITKRGQNVTFRCDPISEHNRLYWYRQTLGQGPEFLTYFQNEAQLEKSRLLSDRFSAERPKGSFSTLEIQRTEQGDSAMYLCASSSLDTRDRVKHEQFFGPGTRLTVL.